This T cell receptor beta chain was recorded in a study of identical twins. Study-level results: Modelling approaches yielded underestimates of out-of-frame TCR alpha sharing between monozygotic twins.

This clonotype was observed many times. Its cognate antigen is unknown. Unique molecular identifiers were present on the cDNA, which also gained a universal primer site by template switching. TCRdb re-derived calls from the 5' RACE reads in MiXCR, one entry per CDR3 protein. The profile shows about 240,000 distinct CDR3 sequences, 6% to 8% of them singletons. The germline V gene has CDR1 MDHEN and CDR2 SYDVKM. This CDR3 has 11 residues. These data were also reused for a study on yellow fever vaccine responses in identical twins. That work adds: Twins' vaccine T cell responses were reported to seem partly convergent and partly personalized.

Material: CD8+ T cells sorted from blood. This clonotype originated in a woman between 18 and 29 years old in good health. The rearrangement joins TRBV28 to TRBJ2-1; 8 bases map to TRBD2. The CDR3 sequence is CVSREGNEQFF. CDR3 nucleotide sequence: TGTGTCAGTCGGGAGGGCAATGAGCAGTTCTTC.